This TCR beta chain emerged from a study of cytomegalovirus exposure and HLA in healthy donors. Study-wide findings and caveats: Productive status was seen about 90% or about 30% of the time for most TCR beta V segments in an earlier analysis. Reported findings show TCR beta sequences accurately forecast HLA-A and HLA-B alleles in most subjects.

Each of the donors was a healthy bone marrow donor. Donors had nominal health at sampling but likely had unrecorded immune exposures. The V and J ends lost 5 bases and 4 bases respectively, with 7 bases between them. Germline CDR1 reads SGHTA; CDR2 reads FQGNSA. This CDR3 region has 12 residues. PCR employed 60 Vbeta and 13 Jbeta primers. The method was immunoSEQ multiplex PCR; TCRdb's version includes in-frame clones alone and lacks a portion of them. The table shows roughly 150,000 clones, with about two thirds occurring only once. About this clone: The antigen is undetermined.

The source material was PBMCs. The chain links TRBV7-2 to TRBJ2-3; a possible D gene is TRBD1 (6 bases). This TCR came from a woman aged 18 to 35 in good health and CMV-seronegative. This CDR3 is CASSEGADTQYF. The CDR3, as DNA: TGTGCCAGCAGCGAGGGGGCAGATACGCAGTATTTT.